This T cell receptor (beta chain) is drawn from a study of cytomegalovirus exposure and HLA in healthy donors (dated by TCRdb to about 2017). For context, the study as a whole: An earlier analysis of 587 of the donors reported over 250 Gb of sequence data and 100 million to 120 million unique TCR beta sequences obtained from about 179 million T cells. All discovery cohort repertoires had been generated on a single sequencing platform. A later analysis re-analyzed previously published TCR beta repertoires from hundreds of donors and added high-resolution HLA genotyping to study TCR occurrence patterns. The T cell repertoires of some 670 subjects were profiled by immunosequencing and related to cytomegalovirus serostatus. An earlier analysis of 450 to 750 of the donors used high-throughput TCR beta sequencing to judge whether each TCR beta V gene segment behaved as functional or pseudogenic. The study aimed to test whether signatures of past pathogen exposure could be identified by cataloging public T cell receptors. High-throughput TCR immunosequencing, statistical association of individual TCRs with disease status, and machine learning were combined to predict cytomegalovirus infection status. Roughly five DR-DQ haplotypes were treated as single units for association and clustering because of strong linkage in the cohort. An early release covering about 600 HLA-typed donors comprised roughly 300 gigabases of sequencing data and around 80 million unique TCR sequences. On average, 235,054 unique TCR beta nucleotide sequences were sequenced per donor among 398 genotyped donors of the cohort, with about 17% of those sequences being non-productive. A later genetic analysis took genome-wide SNP genotypes for about three fifths of the 666 donors and used that subset as a discovery cohort. Class I and class II HLA loci were covered by the typing at four-digit resolution. Donor age, sex, ethnicity and CMV serostatus were compiled alongside the repertoire data. Besides the first cohort of around 700 subjects, a separate validation cohort made up of 120 different subjects was used. In the later analysis, no new phenotypic data were used to find candidate immune exposures; instead, reliance was placed on TCR beta sequences and their occurrence across donors. Typing coverage varied by locus: roughly 620-640 donors for A, B, C, DRB1 and DQB1; about 520 for DQA1; some 610 for DPA1; 450 to 480 for DPB1. Of the roughly 410 genotyped donors, 65% to 90% were placed in the genetic ancestry cluster associated with self-reported Caucasian donors.

CDR1 is given as SNHLY and CDR2 as FYNNEI, both from the germline V gene. Its CDR3 holds 15 amino acids, cysteine through phenylalanine. Only the CDR3 region is kept as DNA, spanning 45 bases read in frame from base 1. After removal of 8 bases from V and 2 bases from J, the junction retains 10 bases not matched to a gene. Concerning this clone itself: It has no known antigen specificity. Base qualities are not provided; no much larger clone lies one nucleotide away.

The library was generated by the immunoSEQ multiplex PCR assay. A mixture of 60 forward primers for TCR Vbeta segments and 13 reverse primers for TCR Jbeta segments was used in the multiplex PCR. A multiplex PCR assay on genomic DNA amplified the CDR3 region of rearranged TCR beta genes. The Illumina HiSeq System was used to sequence the amplified TCR beta libraries as 87-base-pair reads. As for the authors' bioinformatics: In a later analysis, tens of millions of unique TCR beta chains were counted across the approximately 620 repertoires, and approximately 11 million of these chains were shared by at least two donors. Raw reads were error-corrected and collapsed into unique sequences by a nearest-neighbor algorithm in which closely related sequences were merged to remove PCR and sequencing errors. To assign V, D and J gene segments, CDR3 sequences were aligned to IMGT reference sequences. For a sequence to be retained, at least a six-nucleotide match to both a V gene segment and a J gene segment was required. A rearrangement was called productive if the CDR3 had no stop codons and remained in frame with V and J, and every other rearrangement was called non-productive. CDR3 was defined by IMGT convention, running from the second conserved V-encoded cysteine to the conserved J-encoded phenylalanine. The earlier analysis of some 600 of the donors excluded sequences that lacked an unambiguous match to a single V gene segment. In an earlier analysis of 587 of the donors, V segments were called functional above 56.7% productive rearrangements and were called segregating when the between-donor standard deviation exceeded 5%. A statistical classification framework was built for diagnosing cytomegalovirus status from the catalog of TCR beta chain sequences. A later analysis assigned V and J genes by comparing TCR nucleotide sequences with IMGT/GENE-DB human TR gene sequences. The TCRdist pipeline was used in a later analysis to assign CDR3 sequences and most-parsimonious VDJ recombination scenarios. A later analysis defined each TCR beta chain by its CDR3 amino acid sequence plus V-gene family, and excluded reads lacking a unique V-gene family. As a way to deal with suspected cross-contamination and a sequencing artifact, a later analysis dropped 640 or so nucleotide sequences that were highly shared and had low generation probability. In a later analysis, a clonal expansion index was calculated for each public chain from normalized within-repertoire ranks of inferred template counts. In a later analysis, generation probabilities were computed using a VDJ recombination model fitted to out-of-frame rearrangements, and the results were checked against IGoR. A later analysis scored TCR-TCR, TCR-HLA and TCR-CMV co-occurrence with hypergeometric tests, applying a repertoire-size bias correction to TCR pairs. A later analysis estimated false discovery rates by permuting HLA or CMV assignments 20 times. A later analysis grouped co-occurring TCRs with DBSCAN, adding TCRdist sequence similarity when clustering within HLA-allele-positive subsets. Repertoires with fewer than 30,000 or more than 120,000 public chains, plus five repertoires with anomalous nucleotide sharing, were excluded from co-occurrence clustering. TCRdb carries this immuneACCESS record with in-frame sequences only. Its versions omit some clonotypes, under half of them owing to an unresolved V gene in the studies checked, with the rest unexplained. V and J calls and clone size are given by that table; D and trimming were obtained from the DNA. Across this sample there are 85,000 to 120,000 clones, with 60% to 85% seen only once. The top ten hold 2.5% to 3.5% of the sample.

The cohort was made up of roughly 670 healthy bone marrow donors. Cohort members were all nominally healthy when sampled, although unrecorded immune exposures were likely present. The donor tested CMV seropositive and was one of the 289 seropositive cohort members. Every donor gave a peripheral blood sample, and the peripheral blood mononuclear cells from that sample were used for TCR beta sequencing. Genomic DNA extraction from the blood cell samples was performed with the Qiagen DNeasy Blood Extraction Kit. Beyond this particular receptor, the publication reports: The earlier analysis of about 600 of the donors excluded 15 to 20 rarely observed V segments, including chromosome 9 orphons, because counts were too low. Only TCR beta chains were sequenced in this cohort, and the absence of alpha or paired-chain data limited detectable features. The only immune exposure information available for the cohort was CMV serostatus. In both the original and validation cohorts, the classifier was reported to diagnose cytomegalovirus status with high specificity and sensitivity. A total of fewer than 200 TCR beta chains were listed by the study as associated with cytomegalovirus. It was suggested by the authors that the approach could potentially be generalized to other disease states and immunological phenotypes. According to a later analysis, parvovirus B19, influenza, CMV and Epstein-Barr virus appeared linked to several top co-occurrence clusters. HLA typing was unavailable for some donors at each locus, so association tests used only the typed subset. In vitro tests confirmed that a few of the cytomegalovirus-associated TCR beta chains recognize cytomegalovirus antigens. In an earlier analysis of 500 to 650 of the donors, most TCR beta V segments appeared in productive rearrangements about 87% or about 30% of the time, broadly matching IMGT annotations. Some IMGT-functional V segments, including TRBV6-2 and TRBV6-3, could not be told apart with the 87-base-pair reads, so those segments were excluded. A cluster of highly shared sequence variants was judged likely to be a technical artifact of the sequencing pipeline. Most CMV-associated TCR beta chains appeared to be HLA-restricted in a later analysis, and the HLA associations seemed to be driven largely by CMV exposure. V-gene and J-gene trimming of TCR beta chains was associated with a missense DCLRE1C variant in a later genetic analysis, and the association was replicated in an independent cohort. Assigning TCR associations to individual alleles was difficult when HLA alleles, especially DR and DQ, strongly co-occurred. Linkage disequilibrium might explain the correlated functional status among segregating V segments, but an unknown experimental factor could not be ruled out. A further reported finding was that TCR beta sequences accurately predicted the HLA-A and HLA-B alleles for most subjects in the first cohort. In a later analysis, 16,951 TCR beta sequences were associated with specific HLA alleles at a false discovery rate of 0.05. Roughly uniform sequencing depth across donors was assumed in presence/absence analyses, although this assumption may not hold. Most TCR sequences were observed very rarely across donors, whereas some public TCRs were present in many individuals. A later genetic analysis reported fewer N-insertions in productive TCRs among donors in an Asian-associated ancestry cluster than the 666-donor mean. In a later analysis, HLA-associated TCR beta chains were found to be more clonally expanded and to have lower generation probabilities than equally common non-associated chains. In a later analysis, the rate of TCR association differed among HLA loci, with DRB1 alleles having the most associated TCRs and HLA-C alleles having the fewest.

The sequence links TRBV2 to TRBJ2-5; 8 middle bases align to TRBD2. The sequenced sample was PBMCs. The source is a male donor in good health and CMV-seropositive. The CDR3 has the sequence CASDPQRGTQETQYF. The DNA is TGTGCCAGCGACCCTCAGCGGGGGACGCAAGAGACCCAGTACTTC. With the rest looked up from the reference TRBV2 and TRBJ2-5 genes rather than sequenced, the full variable domain is EPEVTQTPSHQVTQMGQEVILRCVPISNHLYFYWYRQILGQKVEFLVSFYNNEISEKSEIFDDQFSVERPDGSNFTLKIRSTKLEDSAMYFCASDPQRGTQETQYFGPGTRLLVL.